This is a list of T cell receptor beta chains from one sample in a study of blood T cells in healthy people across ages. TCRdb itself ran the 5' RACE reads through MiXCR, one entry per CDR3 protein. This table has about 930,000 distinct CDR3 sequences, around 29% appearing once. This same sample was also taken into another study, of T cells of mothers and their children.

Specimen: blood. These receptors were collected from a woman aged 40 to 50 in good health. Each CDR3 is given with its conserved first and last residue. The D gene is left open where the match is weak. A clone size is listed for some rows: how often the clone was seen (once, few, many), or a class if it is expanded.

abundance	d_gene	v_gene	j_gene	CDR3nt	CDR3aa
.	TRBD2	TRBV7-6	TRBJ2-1	TGTGCCAGCAGTTCACTAGCGGGGGGGGGCAATGAGCAGTTCTTC	CASSSLAGGGNEQFF
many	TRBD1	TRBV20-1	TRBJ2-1	TGCAGTGCTAGCACACAGGGGGCAGATGAGCAGTTCTTC	CSASTQGADEQFF
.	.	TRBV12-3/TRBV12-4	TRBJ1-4	TGTGCCAGCAGACCAGGGAGAACTAATGAAAAACTGTTTTTT	CASRPGRTNEKLFF
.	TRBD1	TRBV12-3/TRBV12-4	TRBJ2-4	TGTGCCTGCAGACGAGGGACAGGGGAATACAATGAGCAGTACTTC	CACRRGTGEYNEQYF
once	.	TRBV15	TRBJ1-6	TGTGCCACCACGGCAGCCCGGGGACCCCTCCACTTT	CATTAARGPLHF
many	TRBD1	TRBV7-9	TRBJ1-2	TGTGCCAGCAGCTTAATCGCCGGACAGGGGAGAAGTGGCTACACCTTC	CASSLIAGQGRSGYTF
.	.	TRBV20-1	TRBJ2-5	TGCAGCGCGGCAGATAACCAAGAGACCCAGTACTTC	CSAADNQETQYF
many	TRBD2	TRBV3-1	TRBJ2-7	TGTGCCAGCAGCCAAGCTACTAGCGGGGGTCTCTACGAGCAGTACTTC	CASSQATSGGLYEQYF
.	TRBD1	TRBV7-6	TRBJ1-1	TGTGCCAGCAGCTCGCTTTTCCGGACAGGCTCGAACACTGAAGCTTTCTTT	CASSSLFRTGSNTEAFF
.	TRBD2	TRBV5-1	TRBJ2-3	TGCGCCAGTTTCGGGGGGATGACAGATACGCAGTATTTT	CASFGGMTDTQYF
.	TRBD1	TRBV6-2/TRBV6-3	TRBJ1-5	TGTGCCAGCAGTTACCTCACCGGGACAGGGGACCTTAGCAATCAGCCCCAGCATTTT	CASSYLTGTGDLSNQPQHF
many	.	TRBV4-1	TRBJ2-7	TGCGCCAGCAGCCAAGACCACGCAACCTACGAGCAGTACTTC	CASSQDHATYEQYF
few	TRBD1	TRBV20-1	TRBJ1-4	TGCAGTGCTAGAAACCAAGGGGGCCTCCTAATTCATGAAAAACTGTTTTTT	CSARNQGGLLIHEKLFF
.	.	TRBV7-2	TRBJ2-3	TGTGCCAGCAGCTTAGTTAATCGAGGGTTAGATACGCAGTATTTT	CASSLVNRGLDTQYF
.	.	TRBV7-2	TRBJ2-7	TGTGCCAGCAGCTTAGGGGGGCGTGGATCCTACGAGCAGTACTTC	CASSLGGRGSYEQYF
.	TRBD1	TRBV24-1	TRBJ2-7	TGTGCCACTAGGGACAGGGGATCGGCGCAGTACTTC	CATRDRGSAQYF